Each of the 14 T cell receptor beta chains below was sequenced from the same sample in a study of control samples from healthy donors and cancer patients. Assay used: immunoSEQ multiplex PCR; TCRdb lists only in-frame clones, some missing. This sample yields around 170,000 clones, of which nearly 90% are seen a single time; approximately 1.4% belongs to the top ten. Sequencing was done on a sample of blood. The receptors here all came from a woman in her forties or fifties in good health.

The genes are TRBV28 and TRBJ1-2; TRBD1 is a possible D gene (5 bases). The V and J ends lost 4 bases and 2 bases respectively, with 5 bases between them. The CDR3 contains 12 residues. CDR1 and CDR2 from the germline V gene are MDHEN and SYDVKM. DNA for the CDR3: TGTGCCAGCAGTTGGACAAACTATGGCTACACCTTC. It yields the protein CASSWTNYGYTF.

The gene calls are TRBV5-1 and TRBJ2-3; a possible D gene is TRBD2 (6 bases). V gave up 6 bases and J gave up 3 bases, with 14 bases separating them. CDR3 length: 14 residues. Germline V gene sequence: CDR1 SGHRS, CDR2 YFSETQ. The CDR3 nucleotides read TGCGCCAGCACCTCGGGACTCCCGACAGATACGCAGTATTTT. This translates into CASTSGLPTDTQYF.

The chain links TRBV3-1 (or the pseudogene TRBV3-2) to TRBJ2-1; 9 bases agree with TRBD1. V was pared by 5 bases and J by 3 bases, with 5 bases of the junction left unmatched. The CDR3 is 15 amino acids. Germline V lookup: CDR1 LGHDT, CDR2 YNNKEL (reference sequence). Here the CDR3 DNA reads TGTGCCAGCAGCTCCGGGACAGGGAACTACAATGAGCAGTTCTTC. Translating it yields CASSSGTGNYNEQFF.

This chain uses TRBV4-3 with TRBJ2-5, with D possibly matching TRBD1 (5 bases). Germline lookup yields CDR1 LGHNA and CDR2 YSLEER. The CDR3 has 14 residues. V lost 3 bases and J 2 bases, leaving 10 bases between the germline ends. The CDR3 DNA is TGCGCCAGCAGCCAGAAGGGGCGTCAAGAGACCCAGTACTTC. This codes for CASSQKGRQETQYF.

The chain is built from TRBV6-1 and TRBJ1-4; D unresolved. Germline CDR1 is MNHNS and CDR2 is SASEGT. The CDR3 runs to 14 residues. The ends were cut back, 2 bases at V and 7 bases at J, with 11 bases in the middle. CDR3 protein: CASSELGLIEKLFF. CDR3 nucleotides: TGTGCCAGCAGTGAACTAGGGCTTATTGAAAAACTGTTTTTT.

The chain links TRBV6-5 to TRBJ1-1; D may be TRBD1 (6 bases). The V gene's germline CDR1 is MNHEY and CDR2 SVGAGI. The CDR3 totals 16 residues. Trimming cost V 0 bases and J 0 bases, with 11 bases left between them. Here the CDR3 reads CASSYSTGAMNTEAFF. The CDR3 nucleotides are TGTGCCAGCAGTTACTCGACGGGGGCCATGAACACTGAAGCTTTCTTT.

This clone occurred a few times. The chain links TRBV5-1 to TRBJ2-2; TRBD2 might be the D (6 bases). Per germline, CDR1 SGHRS and CDR2 YFSETQ. V was pared by 0 bases and J by 6 bases, with 9 bases between. The CDR3 is 14 amino acids. This chain's CDR3 is CASSLEGGAGELFF. The CDR3 region has the DNA TGCGCCAGCAGCTTGGAGGGCGGGGCCGGGGAGCTGTTTTTT.

J is TRBJ2-7 and V is TRBV10-1; 15 bases are a match to TRBD2. Looked up from germline, CDR1 is WNHNN and CDR2 is SYGVQD (reference sequence). The junction had 20 bases not matched to a gene; V was cut back by 8 bases and J by 0 bases. The CDR3 totals 21 residues. CDR3 residues: CASRPNPTGTSGRNFSYEQYF. CDR3 bases: TGCGCCAGCCGCCCAAACCCGACCGGGACTAGCGGGAGGAATTTCTCCTACGAGCAGTACTTC.

The gene calls are TRBV11-2 and TRBJ1-3; D gene unclear. Germline V gene sequence: CDR1 SGHAT, CDR2 FQNNGV. With 2 bases removed from V and 0 bases from J, the gap between germline ends came to 8 bases. This CDR3 region has 15 residues. CDR3 nucleotide sequence: TGTGCCAGCAGCTTACAGGCAAACTCTGGAAACACCATATATTTT. Amino acid sequence: CASSLQANSGNTIYF.

This clone occurred once. The CDR3 loop reads CASSFPSVGLAGLSYNEQFF. The CDR3 DNA follows: TGTGCCAGCAGTTTTCCATCCGTCGGACTAGCGGGTCTCTCCTACAATGAGCAGTTCTTC. The chain recombines TRBV6-2 or TRBV6-3 with TRBJ2-1, with 11 bases that match TRBD2. The CDR3 contains 20 residues. J gave up 0 bases and V 4 bases, and 14 bases lay outside the gene matches. CDR1 and CDR2 from the germline V gene are MNHEY and SVGEGT.

This clone showed up just a few times. The chain recombines TRBV7-2 with TRBJ1-2; D is perhaps TRBD1 (6 bases). V was shortened by 5 bases and J by 8 bases, with 21 bases between the two germline ends. From germline, CDR1 is SGHTA and CDR2 FQGNSA. This CDR3 contains 15 residues. The CDR3 sequence: CASSPAGGGAWGYTF. For the CDR3, the DNA is TGTGCCAGCAGCCCTGCGGGGGGGGGCGCTTGGGGCTACACCTTC.

This chain joins TRBV6-5 and TRBJ2-1, with D perhaps TRBD2 (5 bases). The V gene's germline CDR1 is MNHEY and CDR2 SVGAGI. V lost 8 bases and J 4 bases, leaving 6 bases between the germline ends. The CDR3 has 11 amino acids. Here the CDR3 reads CASGEYNEQFF. For the CDR3, the DNA is TGTGCCAGCGGGGAGTACAATGAGCAGTTCTTC.

The V call is TRBV10-3, the J call TRBJ2-5, with 8 bases identical to TRBD2. Germline V gene data show CDR1 as ENHRY and CDR2 as SYGVKD. V dropped 3 bases and J dropped 5; count of bases not matched to a gene: 8. The CDR3 is made up of 15 amino acids. The CDR3 here is CAISDLEREMETQYF. The CDR3 bases are TGTGCCATCAGTGACCTGGAGCGGGAGATGGAGACCCAGTACTTC.

This chain uses TRBV7-6 with TRBJ2-7; D may match TRBD1 or TRBD2 (6 bases each). The CDR3 covers 15 residues. Trimming cost V 3 bases and J 2 bases, with 14 bases left between them. The germline V gene has CDR1 SGHVS and CDR2 FNYEAQ. This CDR3 reads CASSLGSRGPYEQYF. DNA for the CDR3: TGTGCCAGCAGCTTGGGTTCTCGGGGGCCCTACGAGCAGTACTTC.